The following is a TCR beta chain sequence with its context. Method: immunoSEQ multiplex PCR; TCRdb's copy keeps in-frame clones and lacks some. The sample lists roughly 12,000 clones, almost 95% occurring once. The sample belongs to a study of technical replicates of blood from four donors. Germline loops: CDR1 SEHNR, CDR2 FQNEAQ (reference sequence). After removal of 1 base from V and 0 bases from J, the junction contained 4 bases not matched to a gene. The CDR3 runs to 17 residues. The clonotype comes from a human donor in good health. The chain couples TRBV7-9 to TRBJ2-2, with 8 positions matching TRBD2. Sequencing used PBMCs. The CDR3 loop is CASSLVAGGPNTGELFF. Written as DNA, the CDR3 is TGTGCCAGCAGCTTAGTCGCGGGAGGTCCGAACACCGGGGAGCTGTTTTTT.